Listed here are 19 T cell receptor beta chains from one sample, sequenced in a study of early T cells in non-severe SARS-CoV-2 infection. TCRdb ran MiXCR on the 5' RACE reads and lists one entry per CDR3 protein. The table shows tens of thousands of distinct CDR3 sequences, with approximately 7.6% occurring only once. Sequences were obtained from whole blood. Receptor source: an adult who was a healthcare worker with PCR-confirmed SARS-CoV-2 infection or an uninfected control (not recorded which).

There are a few counts of this clonotype. V and J are TRBV29-1 and TRBJ2-3, with D possibly matching TRBD2 (6 bases). The germline V gene encodes CDR1 SQVTM and CDR2 ANQGSEA. This CDR3 comprises 11 residues. V was shortened by 7 bases and J by 6 bases, with 11 bases between the two germline ends. CDR3 in amino acids: CSGGEQDTQYF. In DNA, the CDR3 is TGCAGCGGGGGGGAGCAGGATACGCAGTATTTT.

This clonotype qualifies as medium-sized. V is TRBV7-9 and J is TRBJ2-1, with 8 nucleotides matching TRBD2. V was clipped by 5 bases and J by 7 bases; unmatched bases: 16. The CDR3 is 17 amino acids. From germline, CDR1 is SEHNR and CDR2 FQNEAQ (reference sequence). Here the CDR3 reads CASSRREGLVALNEQFF. In DNA, the CDR3 is TGTGCCAGCAGCCGTCGGGAGGGCCTTGTTGCTTTGAATGAGCAGTTCTTC.

The table lists this clonotype with a few counts. The chain has TRBV28 and TRBJ2-7; D might be TRBD1 (5 bases). CDR1 and CDR2 (germline): MDHEN, SYDVKM. Trimming shortened V by 6 bases and J by 5 bases, and 14 bases separated the two germline ends. CDR3 size: 13 residues. The CDR3 nucleotides are TGTGCCAGCAGAAACCCCTTGGGGCACGAGCAGTACTTC. Its translation is CASRNPLGHEQYF.

For this clonotype: A much larger clone differs by one base, so this may be a read error. The V and J genes are TRBV7-2 and TRBJ2-6; D might be TRBD1 (5 bases). V lost 2 bases and J lost 6, with 11 bases in between. There are 15 residues in the CDR3. Per germline, CDR1 SGHTA and CDR2 FQGNSA. The DNA for the CDR3 is TGTGCCAGCAGCTTACAGGGCGCTGAGGCCAACGTCCTGACTTTC. Protein sequence: CASSLQGAEANVLTF.

This clonotype was observed a few times. The chain joins TRBV6-1 to TRBJ2-2; TRBD2 matches at 12 bases. Germline CDR1 reads MNHNS; CDR2 reads SASEGT. CDR3 length: 17 amino acids. V lost 1 base, J lost 4 bases, and 4 bases stayed unmatched. DNA for the CDR3: TGTGCCAGCAGTGAAGTCCTAGCGGGGGGGCCCACCGGGGAGCTGTTTTTT. Translating it yields CASSEVLAGGPTGELFF.

This clonotype was observed at least ten times. V and J are TRBV7-6 and TRBJ2-1; 9 bases fit TRBD1. Germline V gene sequence: CDR1 SGHVS, CDR2 FNYEAQ. Germline trimming cut 4 bases from V and 9 bases from J; bases unmatched to any gene: 7. The CDR3 totals 14 residues. CDR3 residues: CASSSGTGRVEQFF. The CDR3, as DNA: TGTGCCAGCAGCTCCGGGACAGGGAGGGTTGAGCAGTTCTTC.

V is TRBV7-2 and J is TRBJ2-7, with 9 positions matching TRBD2. CDR3 length: 18 residues. J gave up 3 bases and V 1 base, and 13 bases lay outside the gene matches. Germline V gene data show CDR1 as SGHTA and CDR2 as FQGNSA. CDR3 sequence: CASSLDLPLAGLYYEQYF. CDR3 coding DNA: TGTGCCAGCAGCTTAGATCTACCTCTAGCGGGACTCTACTACGAGCAGTACTTC.

The rearrangement uses TRBV7-3 and TRBJ2-1, with no clear D. The CDR3 consists of 13 residues. The ends were cut back, 1 base at V and 3 bases at J, with 4 bases in the middle. CDR1 is SGHTA, CDR2 FQGTGA, per germline. The CDR3 DNA follows: TGTGCCAGCAGCTTAAGCGACTACAATGAGCAGTTCTTC. Its protein product is CASSLSDYNEQFF.

The sample holds a few counts of this clonotype. This sequence joins TRBV27 and TRBJ2-5, with D possibly being TRBD2 (6 bases). CDR1 and CDR2 (germline): MNHEY, SMNVEV (reference sequence). The ends were cut back, 6 bases at V and 5 bases at J, with 16 bases in the middle. The CDR3 loop spans 14 amino acids. The CDR3, as DNA: TGTGCCAGCAGCAACGGATGGGCGGGGGAGACCCAGTACTTC. This sequence encodes CASSNGWAGETQYF.

This clonotype came up many times. This chain uses TRBV5-1 with TRBJ1-3; 9 bases are shared with TRBD1. Per the germline V gene, CDR1 is SGHRS and CDR2 is YFSETQ. This CDR3 contains 16 residues. V trimming: 0 bases; J trimming: 2 bases; junction bases outside the gene matches: 3. CDR3 residues: CASSLAGQGTGNTIYF. The CDR3, as DNA: TGCGCCAGCAGCTTGGCCGGACAGGGGACTGGAAACACCATATATTTT.

This clonotype has a count of ten or more. The chain combines TRBV29-1 with TRBJ2-5; 8 bases fit TRBD2. The V segment lost 6 bases and the J segment 5 bases; nucleotides outside the gene matches: 8. CDR3 size: 13 residues. Germline assignment: CDR1 SQVTM and CDR2 ANQGSEA. The CDR3 coding sequence is TGCAGCGTCGCAGGGACTAGATCGGAGACCCAGTACTTC. It translates to CSVAGTRSETQYF.

There are a few counts of this clonotype. The chain links TRBV11-2 to TRBJ2-5; possibly TRBD2 for D (5 bases). Germline V lookup: CDR1 SGHAT, CDR2 FQNNGV. The V and J ends lost 3 bases and 3 bases respectively, with 8 bases between them. CDR3 size: 13 residues. CDR3 nucleotide sequence: TGTGCCAGCAGCTTTTATAGCGAAGAGACCCAGTACTTC. Protein product: CASSFYSEETQYF.

This chain links TRBV4-1 with TRBJ2-3, with 10 bases identical to TRBD1. The CDR3 length is 16 residues. With 0 bases clipped from V and 6 bases from J, the junction kept 6 bases outside the gene matches. Germline-derived CDR1 and CDR2 are MGHRA and YSYEKL. CDR3 amino acids: CASSQEGTGDSDTQYF. In DNA, the CDR3 is TGCGCCAGCAGCCAAGAAGGGACAGGGGATTCGGATACGCAGTATTTT.

Ten or more counts support this clonotype. The V call is TRBV12-5, the J call TRBJ1-1; D is uncertain. CDR1 is LGHNT, CDR2 FRNRAP, per germline. The CDR3 is 16 residues long. V was pared by 0 bases and J by 0 bases, with 11 bases between. This CDR3 reads CASGLVLGQVNTEAFF. In DNA, the CDR3 is TGTGCTAGTGGTTTGGTACTTGGCCAAGTGAACACTGAAGCTTTCTTT.

This clonotype was seen a handful of times. The chain links TRBV20-1 to TRBJ2-3; D unclear. The CDR3 extends over 14 amino acids. V was shortened by 7 bases and J by 1 base, with 15 bases between the two germline ends. In germline, CDR1 is DFQATT, CDR2 SNEGSKA (reference sequence). The CDR3 sequence is CSVLLVVRTDTQYF. CDR3 in DNA: TGCAGTGTACTGTTGGTAGTTCGCACAGATACGCAGTATTTT.

The chain links TRBV5-1 to TRBJ1-1, with 8 bases identical to TRBD1. Germline V gives CDR1 SGHRS, CDR2 YFSETQ. The CDR3 is made up of 13 amino acids. V gave up 4 bases and J gave up 6 bases; unmatched junction bases: 5. CDR3 amino acids: CASSVTGDAEAFF. The CDR3 nucleotides read TGCGCCAGCAGCGTGACAGGGGACGCTGAAGCTTTCTTT.

This clonotype was detected many times. The chain joins TRBV10-2 to TRBJ1-2; 8 positions match TRBD1. This CDR3 has 15 amino acids. The junction had 14 bases not matched to a gene; V was cut back by 8 bases and J by 6 bases. Germline V gene lookup returns CDR1 WSHSY and CDR2 SAAADI. The CDR3 region is CASGHLPGQADGYTF. Written as DNA, the CDR3 is TGCGCCAGCGGACACTTGCCGGGACAGGCGGATGGCTACACCTTC.

The rearrangement joins TRBV27 to TRBJ1-5; D ambiguous. Between the trimmed V and J ends, which lost 2 bases and 6 bases, there was a span of 11 bases. The CDR3 length is 14 residues. Germline CDR1 is MNHEY and CDR2 is SMNVEV (reference sequence). CDR3 sequence: CASSLVQTGQPQHF. DNA of the CDR3: TGTGCCAGCAGTTTAGTCCAGACCGGTCAGCCCCAGCATTTT.

The chain uses TRBV27 and TRBJ1-2; 7 nucleotides agree with TRBD1. The CDR3 sequence is 18 residues long. Germline CDR1 is MNHEY and CDR2 is SMNVEV (reference sequence). Trimming at V came to 4 bases and at J to 4 bases, leaving 18 bases not matched to a gene. The CDR3 sequence: CASSWGCLRGRRTYGYTF. DNA for the CDR3: TGTGCCAGCAGTTGGGGGTGCCTTAGGGGGCGCCGCACCTATGGCTACACCTTC.